Listed below are T cell receptor beta chains from one sample, sequenced in a study of T cell changes during pregnancy in multiple sclerosis. Repertoires were generated with immunoSEQ multiplex PCR, while TCRdb's copy carries only in-frame clones and drops some. The data show around 57,000 clones, with around 91% seen just once and 5.5% to 8% held by the top ten. The specimen was peripheral blood, collected in the third trimester of pregnancy. The receptors come from a female donor in good health, enrolled as a control in a pregnancy study. The CDR3 runs from the conserved cysteine through the conserved F or W. D genes are given only for firm matches. The size field is filled for only some rows; it gives once, few, many or a size class.

size: .
J: TRBJ2-1
V: TRBV29-1
D: .
DNA: TGCAGCGTTGAAAAGACACGTCCCAGCTCCTACAATGAGCAGTTCTTC
CDR3: CSVEKTRPSSYNEQFF

size: .
J: TRBJ1-2
V: TRBV11-2
D: TRBD1
DNA: TGTGCCAGCAGCTTAGTTCGACAGGGCGGAGGCTACACCTTC
CDR3: CASSLVRQGGGYTF

size: once
J: TRBJ2-1
V: TRBV30
D: TRBD2
DNA: TGTGCCTGGAGTGAGGGACTAGTGTCGTACAATGAGCAGTTCTTC
CDR3: CAWSEGLVSYNEQFF

size: .
J: TRBJ2-3
V: TRBV6-5
D: TRBD2
DNA: TGTGCCAGCAGTTACTTGCGGGGGTCAGATACGCAGTATTTT
CDR3: CASSYLRGSDTQYF

size: .
J: TRBJ2-6
V: TRBV4-3
D: TRBD1
DNA: TGCGCCAGCAGCCAGGTGACAGGGCTCTCTGGGGCCAACGTCCTGACTTTC
CDR3: CASSQVTGLSGANVLTF

size: .
J: TRBJ2-2
V: TRBV28
D: TRBD1
DNA: TGTGCCAGCAGCGGACAGGCGAACACCGGGGAGCTGTTTTTT
CDR3: CASSGQANTGELFF

size: .
J: TRBJ1-6
V: TRBV7-8
D: TRBD1
DNA: TGTGCCAGCAGCCTGGAGGAGACAGGGGTATCACCCCTCCACTTT
CDR3: CASSLEETGVSPLHF

size: .
J: TRBJ1-1
V: TRBV27
D: TRBD1
DNA: TGTGCCAGCAGTGAATCCGGGACAGGGACGGGTGCTTTCTTT
CDR3: CASSESGTGTGAFF

size: .
J: TRBJ1-2
V: TRBV21-1
D: .
DNA: TGTGCCAGCAGCAAAGGCAGATATGGCTACACCTTC
CDR3: CASSKGRYGYTF

size: .
J: TRBJ1-1
V: TRBV2
D: .
DNA: TGTGCCAGCAGTGTCAGACCGGGAAACACTGAAGCTTTCTTT
CDR3: CASSVRPGNTEAFF

size: .
J: TRBJ2-2
V: TRBV9
D: .
DNA: TGTGCCAGCAGCGTAACAGGACAAAACACCGGGGAGCTGTTTTTT
CDR3: CASSVTGQNTGELFF

size: .
J: TRBJ2-2
V: TRBV30
D: .
DNA: TGTGCCTGGAGCAAGGCAGGGTCCACCGCCGGGGAGCTGTTTTTT
CDR3: CAWSKAGSTAGELFF

size: .
J: TRBJ2-1
V: TRBV6-4
D: TRBD2
DNA: TGTGCCAGCAGCCCCGGGACTAGAGACAATGAGCAGTTCTTC
CDR3: CASSPGTRDNEQFF

size: .
J: TRBJ1-2
V: TRBV30
D: .
DNA: TGTGCCTCAACATCCGGGGATAACTATGGCTACACCTTC
CDR3: CASTSGDNYGYTF

size: .
J: TRBJ2-7
V: TRBV29-1
D: TRBD1
DNA: TGCAGCGCCTCCGGGACAGGGGACTACGAGCAGTACTTC
CDR3: CSASGTGDYEQYF

size: .
J: TRBJ2-1
V: TRBV7-2
D: TRBD2
DNA: TGTGCCAGCAGCTTAGATTTCGGGACTAGGGCAAACAATGAGCAGTTCTTC
CDR3: CASSLDFGTRANNEQFF

size: .
J: TRBJ1-1
V: TRBV11-1
D: TRBD1
DNA: TGTGCCAGCAGCTTACCCTCGACAGGGCCGGCTGAAGCTTTCTTT
CDR3: CASSLPSTGPAEAFF

size: .
J: TRBJ1-4
V: TRBV6-5
D: .
DNA: TGTGCCAGCAGTTACTCTGTGGCGGGAGACGGGGAAAAACTGTTTTTT
CDR3: CASSYSVAGDGEKLFF

size: .
J: TRBJ1-2
V: TRBV5-4
D: TRBD1
DNA: TGTGCCAGCCACAGGGGGCGGGACTATGGCTACACCTTC
CDR3: CASHRGRDYGYTF

size: .
J: TRBJ2-5
V: TRBV15
D: TRBD2
DNA: TGTGCCACCAGCAAAGGGACTAGCGGGGGAGAGACCCAGTACTTC
CDR3: CATSKGTSGGETQYF

size: .
J: TRBJ1-1
V: TRBV18
D: .
DNA: TGTGCCAGCTCCCTAAAAGGAGGGAACACTGAAGCTTTCTTT
CDR3: CASSLKGGNTEAFF

size: .
J: TRBJ1-1
V: TRBV5-1
D: .
DNA: TGCGCCAGTCAAGCAGGGTCCGTCACTGAAGCTTTCTTT
CDR3: CASQAGSVTEAFF

size: .
J: TRBJ2-3
V: TRBV2
D: .
DNA: TGTGCCAGCAGTTCCGGGACAGTTGGCCCGGGGGCAAAGACAGATACGCAGTATTTT
CDR3: CASSSGTVGPGAKTDTQYF

size: .
J: TRBJ1-1
V: TRBV7-2
D: .
DNA: TGTGCCAGCAGCTTAGGGACAATTAGTGTCTGGGCTTTCTTT
CDR3: CASSLGTISVWAFF

size: .
J: TRBJ2-5
V: TRBV6-5
D: .
DNA: TGTGCCAGCAGTTACGGGGAGTGGGGCCAAGAGACCCAGTACTTC
CDR3: CASSYGEWGQETQYF

size: .
J: TRBJ1-2
V: TRBV6-4
D: .
DNA: TGTGCCAGCAGCCTCGAGGCCGAAGCTAACTATGGCTACACCTTC
CDR3: CASSLEAEANYGYTF

size: .
J: TRBJ1-2
V: TRBV19
D: .
DNA: TGTGCCAGTAGTATAATGGGAGGCGGCTACACCTTC
CDR3: CASSIMGGGYTF

size: .
J: TRBJ1-1
V: TRBV9
D: .
DNA: TGTGCCAGCAGCGTAGGTGGCAGATTGAACACTGAAGCTTTCTTT
CDR3: CASSVGGRLNTEAFF

size: .
J: TRBJ2-7
V: TRBV4-1
D: TRBD2
DNA: TGCGCCAGCAGCCAAGATGGGGGGGATTACGAGCAGTACTTC
CDR3: CASSQDGGDYEQYF

size: .
J: TRBJ1-5
V: TRBV7-2
D: TRBD1
DNA: TGTGCCAGCAGCTTAGGTCAGGGGGCGGGCCAGCCCCAGCATTTT
CDR3: CASSLGQGAGQPQHF

size: .
J: TRBJ1-6
V: TRBV11-1
D: TRBD1
DNA: TGTGCCAGCCGAGGGACCGACAGGGGGTTTTATAATTCACCCCTCCACTTT
CDR3: CASRGTDRGFYNSPLHF

size: .
J: TRBJ1-5
V: TRBV30
D: .
DNA: TGTGCCTGGAGTGTTCTGGGACACCAAACTTATCAGCCCCAGCATTTT
CDR3: CAWSVLGHQTYQPQHF

size: .
J: TRBJ1-5
V: TRBV19
D: .
DNA: TGTGCCAGTAGTATAGGAGGGGGGGAGGTCGGCAATCAGCCCCAGCATTTT
CDR3: CASSIGGGEVGNQPQHF

size: .
J: TRBJ2-2
V: TRBV2
D: TRBD1
DNA: TGTGCCAGCAGTTTGGACAGGGGGATTGGAGGGGACGGGGAGCTGTTTTTT
CDR3: CASSLDRGIGGDGELFF

size: .
J: TRBJ2-7
V: TRBV6-5
D: TRBD1
DNA: TGTGCCAGTCGGGGACAGGGGACCTACGAGCAGTACTTC
CDR3: CASRGQGTYEQYF

size: .
J: TRBJ1-3
V: TRBV19
D: .
DNA: TGTGCCAGTAGTCTTTCGGACAACTCTGGAAACACCATATATTTT
CDR3: CASSLSDNSGNTIYF